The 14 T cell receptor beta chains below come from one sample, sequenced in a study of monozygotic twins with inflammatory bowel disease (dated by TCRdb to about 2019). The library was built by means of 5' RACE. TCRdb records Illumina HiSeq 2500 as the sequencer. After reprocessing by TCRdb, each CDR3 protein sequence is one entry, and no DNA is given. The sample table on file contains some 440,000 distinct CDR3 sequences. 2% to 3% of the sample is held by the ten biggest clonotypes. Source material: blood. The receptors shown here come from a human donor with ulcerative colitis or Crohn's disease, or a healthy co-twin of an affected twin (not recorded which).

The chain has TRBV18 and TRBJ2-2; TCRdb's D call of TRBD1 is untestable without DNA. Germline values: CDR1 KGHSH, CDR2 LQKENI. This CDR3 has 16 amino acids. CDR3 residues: CASSPPNRGDTGELFF.

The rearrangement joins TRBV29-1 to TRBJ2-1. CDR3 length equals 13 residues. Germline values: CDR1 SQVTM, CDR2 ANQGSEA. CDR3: CSAHAGSCNEQFF.

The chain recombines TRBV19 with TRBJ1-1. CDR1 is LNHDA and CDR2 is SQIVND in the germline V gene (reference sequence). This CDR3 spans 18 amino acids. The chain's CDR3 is CASSILRSAGWGNTEAFF. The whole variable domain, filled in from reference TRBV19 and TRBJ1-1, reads DGGITQSPKYLFRKEGQNVTLSCEQNLNHDAMYWYRQDPGQGLRLIYYSQIVNDFQKGDIAEGYSVSREKKESFPLTVTSAQKNPTAFYLCASSILRSAGWGNTEAFFGQGTRLTVV.

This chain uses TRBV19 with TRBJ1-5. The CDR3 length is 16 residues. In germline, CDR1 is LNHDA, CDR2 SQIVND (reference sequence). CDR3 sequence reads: CASSMSSAGSGRPQHF. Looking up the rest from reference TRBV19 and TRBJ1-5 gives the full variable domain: DGGITQSPKYLFRKEGQNVTLSCEQNLNHDAMYWYRQDPGQGLRLIYYSQIVNDFQKGDIAEGYSVSREKKESFPLTVTSAQKNPTAFYLCASSMSSAGSGRPQHFGDGTRLSIL.

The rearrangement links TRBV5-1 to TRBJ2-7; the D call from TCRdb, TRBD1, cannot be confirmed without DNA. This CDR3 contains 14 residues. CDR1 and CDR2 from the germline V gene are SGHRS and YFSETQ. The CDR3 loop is CASSYGHGTYEQYF.

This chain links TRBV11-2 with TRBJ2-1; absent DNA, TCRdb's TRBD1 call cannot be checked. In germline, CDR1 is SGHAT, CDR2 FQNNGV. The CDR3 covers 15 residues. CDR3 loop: CASSLPGTVYNEQFF. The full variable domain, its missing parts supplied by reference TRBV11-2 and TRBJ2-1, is EAGVAQSPRYKIIEKRQSVAFWCNPISGHATLYWYQQILGQGPKLLIQFQNNGVVDDSQLPKDRFSAERLKGVDSTLKIQPAKLEDSAVYLCASSLPGTVYNEQFFGPGTRLTVL.

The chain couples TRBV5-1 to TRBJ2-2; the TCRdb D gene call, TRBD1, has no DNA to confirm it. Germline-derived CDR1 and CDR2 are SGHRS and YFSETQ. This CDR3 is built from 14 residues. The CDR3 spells CASSLRTGVGELFF.

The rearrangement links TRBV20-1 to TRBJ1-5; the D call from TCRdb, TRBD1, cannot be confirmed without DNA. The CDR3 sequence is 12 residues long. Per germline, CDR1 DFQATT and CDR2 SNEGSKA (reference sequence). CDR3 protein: CSATSGFQPQHF.

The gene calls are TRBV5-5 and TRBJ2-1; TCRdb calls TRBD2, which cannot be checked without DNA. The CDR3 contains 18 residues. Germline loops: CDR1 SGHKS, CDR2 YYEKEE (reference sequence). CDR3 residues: CASSAGKREGRAYNEQFF.

The CDR3 reads CASSLWPTGYEQYF. The chain employs TRBV7-2 and TRBJ2-7; without DNA, the TCRdb call of TRBD2 cannot be checked. The CDR3 is made up of 14 amino acids. The germline CDR1 and CDR2 sequences are SGHTA and FQGNSA.

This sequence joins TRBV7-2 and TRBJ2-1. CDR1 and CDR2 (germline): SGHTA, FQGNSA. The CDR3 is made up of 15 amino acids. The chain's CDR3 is CASSLARGSLNEQFF.

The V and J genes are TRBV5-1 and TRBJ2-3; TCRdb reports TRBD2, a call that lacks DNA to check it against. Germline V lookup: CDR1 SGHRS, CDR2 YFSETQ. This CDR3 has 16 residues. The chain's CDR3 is CASSPGLSITKDTQYF.

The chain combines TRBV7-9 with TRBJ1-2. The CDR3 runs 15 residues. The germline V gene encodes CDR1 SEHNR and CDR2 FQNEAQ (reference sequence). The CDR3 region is CASSPFSSQDHGYTF.

The CDR3 spells CASRSSGGPQETQYF. The J gene is TRBJ2-5, the V gene TRBV12-3 or TRBV12-4; TCRdb returns TRBD2, unconfirmable since there is no DNA. This CDR3 is 15 amino acids long.